This TCR beta chain was profiled in a study of T cells in Graves' hyperthyroidism and ophthalmopathy. General study results and limits: Blood also showed most of the thyroid clonotypes that were expanded above 0.001.

This clonotype was counted ten times or more. What it recognizes is unknown. RNA transcripts were the template for amplifying TCR beta CDR3 regions. Initially, a first-round RT-PCR of the TCR CDR3 employed the HTBI primer set. TCRdb re-called the multiplex PCR reads with MiXCR, one entry per CDR3 protein. Counted here are around 620,000 distinct CDR3 sequences, over 12% occurring once; the ten biggest clones make up roughly 7.7%. PBMCs came from 9 to 10 ml fresh peripheral blood. V shed 4 bases and J 3 bases; nucleotides not matched to a gene: 7. CDR1 and CDR2 (germline): SGHKS, YYEKEE (reference sequence). The CDR3 spans 15 residues.

This TCR was sampled from a woman aged 18-29 years with Graves' ophthalmopathy. The rearrangement uses TRBV5-5 and TRBJ1-3; 7 bases map to TRBD1. Sequenced material: blood. As DNA, the CDR3 is TGTGCCAGCAGCCCCCGGACAGGTTATGGAAACACCATATATTTT. Its translation is CASSPRTGYGNTIYF.